This is a list of T cell receptor beta chains from one sample in a study of T cells in Graves' hyperthyroidism and ophthalmopathy. TCRdb processed the multiplex PCR reads anew with MiXCR; each CDR3 protein has one entry. The sample records approximately 150,000 distinct CDR3 sequences, over 8% being singletons. The sequencing input was blood. These TCRs come from a woman under 30 with Graves' hyperthyroidism that later progressed to Graves' ophthalmopathy. CDR3s include the opening cysteine and the closing phenylalanine or tryptophan.

j_call	v_call	cdr3_aa
TRBJ2-2	TRBV2	CASKRTGNTGELFF
TRBJ2-7	TRBV28	CASRAFDSYEQYF
TRBJ1-4	TRBV30	CAWGGGRDEKLFF
TRBJ2-1	TRBV28	CASSPLRSGSSYNEQFF
TRBJ2-7	TRBV4-2	CASSQDQPGPYEQYF
TRBJ2-1	TRBV13	CASSLVLAGENEQFF
TRBJ2-1	TRBV6-1	CASSSGTRSYNEQFF
TRBJ1-5	TRBV19	CASSSTGSNQPQHF
TRBJ1-6	TRBV20-1	CSAQGGVTGHSPLHF
TRBJ2-7	TRBV20-1	CSARDKNPFASEQYF
TRBJ1-2	TRBV7-9	CASSSALRTGVIAGYTF
TRBJ2-7	TRBV11-1	CASSFRGSEMEQYF
TRBJ1-2	TRBV3-1	CASSQDQGRASGYTF
TRBJ1-2	TRBV27	CASSFDNNYGYTF
TRBJ1-5	TRBV28	CASSPIANQPQHF
TRBJ1-2	TRBV19	CASNTRTGLNYGYTF
TRBJ2-5	TRBV19	CASSMFSGGSQETQYF
TRBJ2-7	TRBV6-1	CASPYGTGSPYEQYF
TRBJ2-3	TRBV20-1	CSAVTGGTDTQYF
TRBJ2-5	TRBV6-1	CASSERGSGAGQETQYF
TRBJ2-2	TRBV29-1	CSVDGTGELFF
TRBJ2-5	TRBV20-1	CSERAQETQYF
TRBJ2-7	TRBV6-1	CASRPQAAYEQYF
TRBJ1-1	TRBV28	CASSLYPKKTEPEAFF
TRBJ2-3	TRBV28	CASSPGTSGGQYF
TRBJ2-1	TRBV20-1	CSARKPPTPNEQFF
TRBJ1-2	TRBV3-1	CASSFFGLNNYGYTF
TRBJ2-7	TRBV28	CASSFSDYEQYF
TRBJ1-2	TRBV5-5	CASSLAVRGPENYGYTF
TRBJ1-2	TRBV3-1	CASSRQTNSANYGYTF
TRBJ1-1	TRBV6-1	CASKGREESTEAFF
TRBJ2-7	TRBV4-1	CASSQGTHNSYEQYF
TRBJ2-1	TRBV6-4	CASSEGGAENEQFF
TRBJ2-1	TRBV12-3/TRBV12-4	CASSFPSGRASNEQFF
TRBJ2-1	TRBV27	CASSFSDTGEQFF
TRBJ2-6	TRBV24-1	CATSAGPGANVLTF
TRBJ2-3	TRBV5-1	CASSLTHTDTQYF
TRBJ2-2	TRBV5-4	CASSLGDVTGELFF
TRBJ2-1	TRBV5-5	CASSFEQGYYNEQFF
TRBJ1-5	TRBV20-1	CSARNAGDGQPQHF
TRBJ2-3	TRBV19	CASSILSLASQTDTQYF
TRBJ2-3	TRBV28	CASSFPQGGRLDTQYF
TRBJ1-1	TRBV7-2	CASRVAAGAFF
TRBJ2-2	TRBV12-3/TRBV12-4	CASSFGTSGGVNTGELFF
TRBJ1-1	TRBV20-1	CSARGKTGDIQNTEAFF
TRBJ2-1	TRBV12-3/TRBV12-4	CASTWSGLAGVGEQFF
TRBJ1-2	TRBV6-1	CASSSGANYGYTF
TRBJ2-7	TRBV28	CASTYGRASPEQYF
TRBJ2-1	TRBV24-1	CATSDSGTKAYNEQFF
TRBJ2-7	TRBV7-2	CASSLVSENFYEQYF
TRBJ2-7	TRBV20-1	CSARDPLSYEQYF
TRBJ1-1	TRBV5-1	CASSLQGQGSVEAFF
TRBJ1-4	TRBV5-1	CASSLGSVSDEKLFF
TRBJ2-2	TRBV3-1	CASSPGEGSGELFF
TRBJ1-2	TRBV2	CASSAPGTGLGYTF
TRBJ2-3	TRBV29-1	CSVETAWGTDTQYF